This T cell receptor (beta chain) was found in a study of post-analysis software for immune sequencing data. The study's findings and limits: Controls showed lower frequencies than patients for several TRBV segments, and TRBV5-6, TRBV5-1 and TRBV20-1 were among these. Significantly decreased normalized Chao1 diversity was recorded for multiple sclerosis patients relative to controls.

The CDR3 is 14 residues long. The ends lost 5 bases at V and 3 bases at J; junction bases unmatched: 7. From germline, CDR1 is SGHTA and CDR2 FQGNSA. Ten or more counts support this clonotype. Its antigen is not identified. Built from TCR beta cDNA, the libraries had unique molecular identifiers in them. TCRdb re-called the PCR reads with MiXCR, one entry per CDR3 protein. Of about 770,000 distinct CDR3 sequences detected, under 60% appear once; the ten largest clones hold roughly 4.9%. This receptor was identified in a girl aged 5 to 17 with multiple sclerosis. V and J are TRBV7-2 and TRBJ2-7; 7 bases align to TRBD2. The sequencing sample was made of blood. The CDR3 spells CASSRDYKVYEQYF. CDR3 sequence (DNA): TGTGCCAGCAGCCGGGACTACAAGGTCTACGAGCAGTACTTC.